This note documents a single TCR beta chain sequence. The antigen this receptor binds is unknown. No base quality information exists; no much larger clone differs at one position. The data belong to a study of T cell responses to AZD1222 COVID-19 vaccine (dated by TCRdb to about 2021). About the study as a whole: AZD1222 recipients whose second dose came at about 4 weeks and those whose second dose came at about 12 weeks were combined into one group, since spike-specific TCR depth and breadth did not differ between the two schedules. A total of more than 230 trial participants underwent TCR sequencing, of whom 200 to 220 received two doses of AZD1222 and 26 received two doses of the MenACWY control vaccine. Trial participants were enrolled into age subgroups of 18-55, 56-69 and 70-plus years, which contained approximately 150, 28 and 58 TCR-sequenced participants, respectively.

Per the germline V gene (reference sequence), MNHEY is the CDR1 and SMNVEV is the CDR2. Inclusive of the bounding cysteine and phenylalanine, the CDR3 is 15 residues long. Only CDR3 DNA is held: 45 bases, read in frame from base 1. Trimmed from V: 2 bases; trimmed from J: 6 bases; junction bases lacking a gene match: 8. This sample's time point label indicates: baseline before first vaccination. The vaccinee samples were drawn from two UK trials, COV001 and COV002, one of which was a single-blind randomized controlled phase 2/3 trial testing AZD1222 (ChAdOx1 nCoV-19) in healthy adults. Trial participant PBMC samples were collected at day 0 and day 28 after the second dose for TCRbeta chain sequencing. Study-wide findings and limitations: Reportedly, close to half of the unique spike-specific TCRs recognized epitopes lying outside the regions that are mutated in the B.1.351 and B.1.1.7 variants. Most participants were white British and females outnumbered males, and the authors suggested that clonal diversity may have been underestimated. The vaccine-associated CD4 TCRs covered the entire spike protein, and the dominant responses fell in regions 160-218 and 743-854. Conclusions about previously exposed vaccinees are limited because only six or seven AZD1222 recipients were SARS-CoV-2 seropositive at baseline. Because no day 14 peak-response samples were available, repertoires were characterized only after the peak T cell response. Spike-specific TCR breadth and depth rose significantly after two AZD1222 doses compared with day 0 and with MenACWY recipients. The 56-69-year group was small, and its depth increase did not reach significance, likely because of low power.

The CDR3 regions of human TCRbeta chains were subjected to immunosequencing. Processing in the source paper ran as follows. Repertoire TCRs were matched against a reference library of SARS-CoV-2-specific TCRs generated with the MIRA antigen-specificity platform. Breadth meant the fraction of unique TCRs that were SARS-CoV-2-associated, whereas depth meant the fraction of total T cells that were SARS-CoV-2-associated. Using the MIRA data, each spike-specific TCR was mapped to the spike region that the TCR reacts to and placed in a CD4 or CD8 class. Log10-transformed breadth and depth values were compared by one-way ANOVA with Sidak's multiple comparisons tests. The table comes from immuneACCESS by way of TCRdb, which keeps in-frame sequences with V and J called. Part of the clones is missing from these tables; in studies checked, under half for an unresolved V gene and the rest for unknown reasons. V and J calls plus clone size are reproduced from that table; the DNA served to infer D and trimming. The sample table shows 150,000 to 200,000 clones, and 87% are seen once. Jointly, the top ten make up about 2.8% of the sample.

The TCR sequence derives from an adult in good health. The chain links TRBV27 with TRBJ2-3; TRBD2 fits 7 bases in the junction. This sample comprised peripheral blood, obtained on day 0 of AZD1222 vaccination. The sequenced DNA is TGTGCCAGCAGTTTAGTCAGCGGGGTGGGGGATACGCAGTATTTT. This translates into CASSLVSGVGDTQYF.